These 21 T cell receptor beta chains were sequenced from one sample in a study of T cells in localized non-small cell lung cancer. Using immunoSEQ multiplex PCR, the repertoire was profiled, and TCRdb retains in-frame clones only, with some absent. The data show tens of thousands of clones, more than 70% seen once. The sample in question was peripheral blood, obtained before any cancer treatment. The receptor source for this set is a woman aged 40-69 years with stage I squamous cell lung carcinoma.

Here the CDR3 reads CASSLAGEDIQYF. The CDR3 nucleotides are TGTGCCAGCAGCTTGGCCGGGGAGGACATTCAGTACTTC. The chain recombines TRBV5-5 with TRBJ2-4; D is perhaps TRBD2 (6 bases). Trimming removed 0 bases from V and 8 bases from J, with 9 bases in between. The CDR3 runs 13 residues. Germline assignment: CDR1 SGHKS and CDR2 YYEKEE (reference sequence).

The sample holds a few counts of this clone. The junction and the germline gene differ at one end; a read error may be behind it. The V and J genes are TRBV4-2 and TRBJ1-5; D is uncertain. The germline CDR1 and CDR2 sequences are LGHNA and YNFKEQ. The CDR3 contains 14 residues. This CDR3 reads CASSQEESSQPQHF. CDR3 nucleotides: TGTGCCAGCAGCCAAGAGGAAAGCAGTCAGCCCCAGCATTTT.

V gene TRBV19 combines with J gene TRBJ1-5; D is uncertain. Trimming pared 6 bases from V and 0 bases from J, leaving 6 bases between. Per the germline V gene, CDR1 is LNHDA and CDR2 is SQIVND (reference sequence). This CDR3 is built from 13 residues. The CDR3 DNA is TGTGCCAGTAGGAGTAATAGCAATCAGCCCCAGCATTTT. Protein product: CASRSNSNQPQHF.

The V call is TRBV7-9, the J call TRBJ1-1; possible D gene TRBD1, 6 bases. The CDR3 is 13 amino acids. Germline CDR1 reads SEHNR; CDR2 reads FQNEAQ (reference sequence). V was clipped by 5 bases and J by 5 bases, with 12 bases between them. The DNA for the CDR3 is TGTGCCAGCAGCCCGCGGGGGGCAACTGAAGCTTTCTTT. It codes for CASSPRGATEAFF.

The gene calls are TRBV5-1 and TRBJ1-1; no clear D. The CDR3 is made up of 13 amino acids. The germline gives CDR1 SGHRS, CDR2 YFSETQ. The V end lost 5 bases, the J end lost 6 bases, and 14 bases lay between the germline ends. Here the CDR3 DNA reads TGCGCCAGCAGGCCCTCGTCTACGGCTGAAGCTTTCTTT. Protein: CASRPSSTAEAFF.

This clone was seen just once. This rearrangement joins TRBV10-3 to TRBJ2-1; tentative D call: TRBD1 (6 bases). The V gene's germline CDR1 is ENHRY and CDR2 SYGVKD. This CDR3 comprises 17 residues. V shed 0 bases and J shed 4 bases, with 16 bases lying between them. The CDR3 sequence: CAISESTQGTLYNEQFF. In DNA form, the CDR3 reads TGTGCCATCAGTGAGTCGACTCAGGGGACACTATACAATGAGCAGTTCTTC.

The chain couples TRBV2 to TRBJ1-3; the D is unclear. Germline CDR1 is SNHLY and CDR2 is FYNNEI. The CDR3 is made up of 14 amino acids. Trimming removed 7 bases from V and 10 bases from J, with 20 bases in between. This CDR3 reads CASTGWSAGRTIYF. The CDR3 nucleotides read TGTGCCAGCACCGGATGGTCTGCAGGTCGGACCATATATTTT.

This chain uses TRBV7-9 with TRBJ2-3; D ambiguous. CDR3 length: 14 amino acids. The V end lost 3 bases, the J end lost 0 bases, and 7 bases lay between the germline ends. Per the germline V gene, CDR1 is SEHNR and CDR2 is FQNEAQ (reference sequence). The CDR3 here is CASSLITSTDTQYF. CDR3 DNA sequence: TGTGCCAGCAGCTTGATTACTAGCACAGATACGCAGTATTTT.

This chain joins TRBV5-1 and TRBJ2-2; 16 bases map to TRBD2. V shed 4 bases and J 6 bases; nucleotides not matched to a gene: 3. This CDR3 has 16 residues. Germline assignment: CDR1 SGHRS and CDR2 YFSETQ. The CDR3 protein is CASSPGTSGGAGELFF. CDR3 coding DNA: TGCGCCAGCAGCCCGGGGACTAGCGGGGGGGCCGGGGAGCTGTTTTTT. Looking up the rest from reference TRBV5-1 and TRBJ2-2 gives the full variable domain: KAGVTQTPRYLIKTRGQQVTLSCSPISGHRSVSWYQQTPGQGLQFLFEYFSETQRNKGNFPGRFSGRQFSNSRSEMNVSTLELGDSALYLCASSPGTSGGAGELFFGEGSRLTVL.

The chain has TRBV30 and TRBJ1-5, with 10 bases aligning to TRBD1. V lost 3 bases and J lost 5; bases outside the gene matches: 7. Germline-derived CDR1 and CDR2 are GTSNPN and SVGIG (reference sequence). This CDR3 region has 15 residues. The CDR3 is CAWSNTGTGDQPQHF. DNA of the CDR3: TGTGCCTGGAGCAATACCGGGACAGGGGATCAGCCCCAGCATTTT.

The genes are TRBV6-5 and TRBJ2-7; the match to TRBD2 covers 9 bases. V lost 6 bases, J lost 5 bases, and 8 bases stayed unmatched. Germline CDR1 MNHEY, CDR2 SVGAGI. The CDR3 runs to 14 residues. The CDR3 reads CASRLPGLANEQYF. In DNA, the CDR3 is TGTGCCAGCAGACTCCCGGGACTAGCTAACGAGCAGTACTTC.

The CDR3 DNA reads TGTGCCAGCAGCATCTCCCGGACAGGGCCGACTGCCGGATCACCCCTCCACTTT. Amino acids: CASSISRTGPTAGSPLHF. This chain connects TRBV27 to TRBJ1-6; 8 nucleotides line up with TRBD1. After removal of 6 bases from V and 10 bases from J, the junction contained 20 bases not matched to a gene. In germline, CDR1 is MNHEY, CDR2 SMNVEV (reference sequence). This CDR3 spans 18 amino acids.

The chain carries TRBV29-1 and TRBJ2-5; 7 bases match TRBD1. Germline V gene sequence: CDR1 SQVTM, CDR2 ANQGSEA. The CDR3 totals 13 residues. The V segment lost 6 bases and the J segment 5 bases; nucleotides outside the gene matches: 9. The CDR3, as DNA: TGCAGCGTGAACAGGGGCCGCCGGGAGACCCAGTACTTC. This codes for CSVNRGRRETQYF.

DNA of the CDR3: TGTGCCAGCAGTGGAGGGACAGGGGGCGGACGTGGCTACACCTTC. Its protein product is CASSGGTGGGRGYTF. The chain recombines TRBV2 with TRBJ1-2, with 12 bases identical to TRBD1. Losses at the gene ends were 4 bases for V and 7 bases for J; bases not matched to a gene: 7. Germline values: CDR1 SNHLY, CDR2 FYNNEI. This CDR3 is 15 amino acids long.

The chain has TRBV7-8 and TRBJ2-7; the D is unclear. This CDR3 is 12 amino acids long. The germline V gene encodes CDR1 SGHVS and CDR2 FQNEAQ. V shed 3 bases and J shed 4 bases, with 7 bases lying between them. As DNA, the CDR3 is TGTGCCAGCAGCTTCACACCGTACGAGCAGTACTTC. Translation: CASSFTPYEQYF.

CDR3 DNA sequence: TGTGCCAGCAGCTTAGTTTTCGGGACAGGGAGTGTCACCTACGAGCAGTACTTC. It encodes CASSLVFGTGSVTYEQYF. This chain links TRBV5-6 with TRBJ2-7, with TRBD1 matching 9 bases. The CDR3 length is 18 residues. After removal of 2 bases from V and 2 bases from J, the junction contained 14 bases not matched to a gene. Germline CDR1 is SGHDT and CDR2 is YYEEEE.

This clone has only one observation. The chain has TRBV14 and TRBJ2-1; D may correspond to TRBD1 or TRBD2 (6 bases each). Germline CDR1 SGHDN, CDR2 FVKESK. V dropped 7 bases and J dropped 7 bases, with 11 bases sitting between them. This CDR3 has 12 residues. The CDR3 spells CASTVGGNEQFF. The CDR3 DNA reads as TGTGCCAGCACCGTAGGGGGGAATGAGCAGTTCTTC.

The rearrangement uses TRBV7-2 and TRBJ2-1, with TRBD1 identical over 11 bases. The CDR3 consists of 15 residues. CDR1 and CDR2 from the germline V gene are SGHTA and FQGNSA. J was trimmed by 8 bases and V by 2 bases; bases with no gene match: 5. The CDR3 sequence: CASSLRGQGAYEQFF. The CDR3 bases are TGTGCCAGCAGCTTAAGAGGACAGGGGGCCTATGAGCAGTTCTTC.

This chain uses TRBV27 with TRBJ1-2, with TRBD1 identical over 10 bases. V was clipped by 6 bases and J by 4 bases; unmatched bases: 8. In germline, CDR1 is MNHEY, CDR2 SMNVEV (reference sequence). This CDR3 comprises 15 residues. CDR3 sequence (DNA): TGTGCCAGCAGCAGACAGGGGGCGTCTCGCTATGGCTACACCTTC. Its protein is CASSRQGASRYGYTF.

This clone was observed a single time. This CDR3 reads CASSTGQGIAKNIQYF. In DNA, the CDR3 is TGTGCCAGCAGCACGGGACAGGGGATAGCCAAAAACATTCAGTACTTC. The chain uses TRBV11-3 and TRBJ2-4; 10 bases fit TRBD1. The CDR3 length is 16 residues. Germline loops: CDR1 SGHNT, CDR2 YENEEA. V was clipped by 5 bases and J by 0 bases; unmatched bases: 4.

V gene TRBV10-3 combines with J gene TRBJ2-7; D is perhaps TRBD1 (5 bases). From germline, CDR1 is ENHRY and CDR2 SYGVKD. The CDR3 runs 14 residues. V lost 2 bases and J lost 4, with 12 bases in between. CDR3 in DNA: TGTGCCATCAGTGAGCGCCAGGGCCCATACGAGCAGTACTTC. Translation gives CAISERQGPYEQYF.